The T cell receptor (beta chain) under discussion was sequenced for a study of T cell changes during pregnancy in multiple sclerosis (dated by TCRdb to the late 2010s). Describing the broader study: The study looked at changes in the T cell repertoire across pregnancy in women with multiple sclerosis.

On this clone itself: Its antigen is currently not known. The sample holds no much larger clone one base away, and base qualities are not on file.

The germline V gene (reference sequence) provides CDR1 MNHEY and CDR2 SMNVEV. The CDR3 runs 15 residues from the cysteine to the phenylalanine. Here the CDR3 DNA is all that survives: 45 bases in frame from base 1. Unmatched junction bases come to 10, with V trimmed by 7 bases and J by 2 bases. Library method: the immunoSEQ multiplex PCR assay. Held by TCRdb, this immuneACCESS table contains in-frame sequences only and omits some clones. Under half of the omission traces to an unresolved V gene where checked; the cause of the rest is unknown. The sample table shows roughly 74,000 clones, and roughly nine tenths are seen once. The biggest ten clones account for 3% to 3.5% of the sample.

The receptor chain draws on TRBV27 and TRBJ2-7, with 8 central nucleotides matching TRBD2. This specimen consisted of peripheral blood, obtained before pregnancy. The clonotype originates from a female donor with multiple sclerosis, enrolled in a pregnancy study. The DNA sequence follows: TGTGCCAGCACCAACCGGACTAGCCGGGCCTACGAGCAGTACTTC. It translates as CASTNRTSRAYEQYF.